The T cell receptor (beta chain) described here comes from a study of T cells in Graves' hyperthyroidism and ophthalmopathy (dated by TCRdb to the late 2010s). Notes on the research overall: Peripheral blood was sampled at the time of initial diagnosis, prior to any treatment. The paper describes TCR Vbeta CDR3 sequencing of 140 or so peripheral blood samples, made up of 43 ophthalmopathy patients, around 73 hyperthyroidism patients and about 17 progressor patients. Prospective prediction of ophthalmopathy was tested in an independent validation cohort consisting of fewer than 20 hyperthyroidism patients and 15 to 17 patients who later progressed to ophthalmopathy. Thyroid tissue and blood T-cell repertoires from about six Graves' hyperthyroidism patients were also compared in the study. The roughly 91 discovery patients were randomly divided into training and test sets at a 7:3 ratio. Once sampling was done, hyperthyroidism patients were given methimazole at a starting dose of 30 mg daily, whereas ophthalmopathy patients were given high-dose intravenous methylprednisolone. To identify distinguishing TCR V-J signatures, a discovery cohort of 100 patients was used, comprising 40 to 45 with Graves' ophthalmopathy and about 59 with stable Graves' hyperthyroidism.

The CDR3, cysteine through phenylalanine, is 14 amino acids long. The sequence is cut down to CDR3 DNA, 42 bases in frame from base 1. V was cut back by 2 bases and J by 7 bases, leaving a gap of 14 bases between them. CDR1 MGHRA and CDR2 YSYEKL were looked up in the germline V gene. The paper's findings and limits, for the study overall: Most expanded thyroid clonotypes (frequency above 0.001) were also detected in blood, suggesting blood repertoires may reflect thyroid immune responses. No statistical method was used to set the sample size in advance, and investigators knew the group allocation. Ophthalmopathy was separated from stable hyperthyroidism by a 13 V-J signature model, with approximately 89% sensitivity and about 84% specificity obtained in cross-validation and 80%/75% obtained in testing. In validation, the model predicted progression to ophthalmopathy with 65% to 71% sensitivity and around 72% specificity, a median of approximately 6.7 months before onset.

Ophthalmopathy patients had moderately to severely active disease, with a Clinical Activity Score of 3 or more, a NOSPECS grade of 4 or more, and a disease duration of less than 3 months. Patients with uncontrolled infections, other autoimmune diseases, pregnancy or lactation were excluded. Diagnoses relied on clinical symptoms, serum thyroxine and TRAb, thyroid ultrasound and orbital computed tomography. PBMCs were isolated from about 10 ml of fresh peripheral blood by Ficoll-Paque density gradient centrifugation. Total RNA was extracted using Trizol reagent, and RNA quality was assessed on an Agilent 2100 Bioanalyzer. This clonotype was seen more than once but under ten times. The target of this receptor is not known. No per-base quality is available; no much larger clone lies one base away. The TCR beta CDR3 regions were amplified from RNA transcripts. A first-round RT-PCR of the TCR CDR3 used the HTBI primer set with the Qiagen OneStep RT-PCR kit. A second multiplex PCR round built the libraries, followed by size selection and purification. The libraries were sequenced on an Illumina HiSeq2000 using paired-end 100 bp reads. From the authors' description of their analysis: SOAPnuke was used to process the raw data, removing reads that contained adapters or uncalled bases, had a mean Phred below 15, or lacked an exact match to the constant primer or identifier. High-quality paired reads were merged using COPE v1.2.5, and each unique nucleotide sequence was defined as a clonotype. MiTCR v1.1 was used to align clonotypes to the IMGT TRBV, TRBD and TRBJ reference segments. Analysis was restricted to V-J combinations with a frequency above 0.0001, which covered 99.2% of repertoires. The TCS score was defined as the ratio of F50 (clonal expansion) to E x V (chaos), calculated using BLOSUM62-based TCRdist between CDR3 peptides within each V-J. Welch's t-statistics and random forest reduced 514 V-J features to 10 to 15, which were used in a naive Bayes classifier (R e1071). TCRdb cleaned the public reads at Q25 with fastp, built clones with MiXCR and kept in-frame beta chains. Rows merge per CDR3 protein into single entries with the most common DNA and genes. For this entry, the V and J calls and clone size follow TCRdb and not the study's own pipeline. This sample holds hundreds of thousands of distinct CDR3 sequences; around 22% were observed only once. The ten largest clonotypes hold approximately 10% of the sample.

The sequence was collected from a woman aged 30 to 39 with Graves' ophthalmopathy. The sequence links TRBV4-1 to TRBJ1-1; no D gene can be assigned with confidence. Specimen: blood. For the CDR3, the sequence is CASSQIRPRGEAFF. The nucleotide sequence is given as TGCGCCAGCAGCCAAATCCGTCCCCGGGGTGAAGCTTTCTTT.